Below are 15 T cell receptor beta chains sequenced from a single sample in a study of resident and recirculating memory T cells in vitiligo. Sequencing used immunoSEQ multiplex PCR; TCRdb keeps in-frame clones, though not all of them. Of 40,000 to 50,000 clones listed, nearly 95% are singletons. Sequenced: blood. These receptors came from a male donor with vitiligo.

J is TRBJ1-6 and V is TRBV7-2, with D perhaps TRBD1 (6 bases). The CDR3 loop spans 13 amino acids. V was trimmed by 5 bases and J by 10 bases, leaving 12 bases between them. Germline CDR1 and CDR2: SGHTA and FQGNSA. In DNA form, the CDR3 reads TGTGCCAGCAGCCCTCAGGGGAACTCACCCCTCCACTTT. Its protein product is CASSPQGNSPLHF.

V gene TRBV6-5 combines with J gene TRBJ1-2, with D possibly TRBD1 on 6 matching bases. Trimming cost V 11 bases and J 8 bases, with 18 bases left between them. The CDR3 consists of 12 residues. In germline, CDR1 is MNHEY, CDR2 SVGAGI. The CDR3 loop reads CAVKTGLDGYTF. The CDR3, as DNA: TGTGCCGTCAAGACAGGTTTGGACGGCTACACCTTC.

V and J are TRBV6-5 and TRBJ1-1; no reliable D call. Germline-derived CDR1 and CDR2 are MNHEY and SVGAGI. This CDR3 contains 13 residues. With 11 bases removed from V and 6 bases from J, the gap between germline ends came to 19 bases. The DNA of the CDR3 is TGTGCCGTAGCAGTTACGGCGGCATCTGAAGCTTTCTTT. Protein: CAVAVTAASEAFF.

This clone was picked up one time. The chain couples TRBV9 to TRBJ2-2, with 10 bases aligning to TRBD2. V shed 4 bases and J 4 bases; nucleotides not matched to a gene: 10. CDR3 size: 17 residues. Germline V gene sequence: CDR1 SGDLS, CDR2 YYNGEE. The CDR3 spells CASSPSLAGAGTGELFF. The CDR3 DNA is TGTGCCAGCAGCCCCAGCCTAGCGGGGGCTGGCACCGGGGAGCTGTTTTTT.

The chain has TRBV29-1 and TRBJ2-1; tentative D call: TRBD2 (6 bases). Germline V CDR1 and CDR2: SQVTM, ANQGSEA. There are 15 residues in the CDR3. Trimming removed 6 bases at V and 2 bases at J, with 17 bases between. CDR3 region: CSVLIAEITYNEQFF. In DNA form, the CDR3 reads TGCAGCGTCCTTATAGCGGAAATCACCTACAATGAGCAGTTCTTC.

The J gene is TRBJ2-7, the V gene TRBV7-9; 10 bases line up with TRBD1. Germline CDR1 and CDR2: SEHNR and FQNEAQ (reference sequence). CDR3 length equals 14 residues. V was pared by 5 bases and J by 5 bases, with 6 bases of the junction left unmatched. The DNA of the CDR3 is TGTGCCAGCAGCGCCTCCGGGACAGGGGACGAGCAGTACTTC. Translated, it gives CASSASGTGDEQYF.

J is TRBJ2-1 and V is TRBV5-1, with 7 positions matching TRBD1. The CDR3 loop spans 14 amino acids. Unmatched junction bases numbered 8, after V lost 2 bases and J lost 9 bases. Germline V CDR1 and CDR2: SGHRS, YFSETQ. In DNA form, the CDR3 reads TGCGCCAGCAGCTTAGGGGGCGCTTCTGGTGAGCAGTTCTTC. As protein: CASSLGGASGEQFF.

This clone was found once. The chain employs TRBV27 and TRBJ2-5; the match to TRBD2 covers 9 bases. Trimming at V came to 7 bases and at J to 2 bases, leaving 5 bases not matched to a gene. The CDR3 is made up of 14 amino acids. Germline CDR1 reads MNHEY; CDR2 reads SMNVEV (reference sequence). In nucleotides, the CDR3 is TGTGCCAGCAAGGCTAGCGGGGATCAAGAGACCCAGTACTTC. Protein sequence: CASKASGDQETQYF.

The V call is TRBV4-1, the J call TRBJ1-2; the D is unclear. CDR1 is MGHRA, CDR2 YSYEKL, per germline. The CDR3 consists of 16 residues. V was trimmed by 0 bases and J by 1 base, leaving 12 bases between them. As DNA, the CDR3 is TGCGCCAGCAGCCAAGAAGCCGCAACCCTTAACTATGGCTACACCTTC. Its protein is CASSQEAATLNYGYTF.

This clone was seen only once. The chain has TRBV5-1 and TRBJ2-3; maybe TRBD1 (6 bases). V gave up 4 bases and J gave up 2 bases, with 11 bases separating them. The length of the CDR3 is 14 residues. Per germline, CDR1 SGHRS and CDR2 YFSETQ. The CDR3 sequence: CASSTGTYTDTQYF. In DNA form, the CDR3 reads TGCGCCAGCAGCACCGGGACATACACAGATACGCAGTATTTT.

The J gene is TRBJ2-2, the V gene TRBV27, with TRBD2 identical over 14 bases. The CDR3 sequence is 16 residues long. V shed 6 bases, J shed 7 bases, and the junction held 7 bases outside the gene matches. Germline assignment: CDR1 MNHEY and CDR2 SMNVEV (reference sequence). The CDR3 nucleotides are TGTGCCAGCAGGACTAGCGGGGGGGCGGCCGGCGGGGAGCTGTTTTTT. Its translation: CASRTSGGAAGGELFF.

V is TRBV6-6 and J is TRBJ1-5; 8 bases are shared with TRBD1. The CDR3 consists of 15 residues. Looked up from germline, CDR1 is MNHNY and CDR2 is SVGAGI (reference sequence). Germline trimming cut 7 bases from V and 0 bases from J; bases unmatched to any gene: 5. DNA for the CDR3: TGTGCCAGCAACCGGGACAGGCTTAGCAATCAGCCCCAGCATTTT. Translating gives CASNRDRLSNQPQHF.

The chain joins TRBV10-1 to TRBJ1-1, with D maybe TRBD1 (6 bases). Trimming shortened V by 8 bases and J by 5 bases, and 15 bases separated the two germline ends. CDR3 length: 13 residues. Germline V lookup: CDR1 WNHNN, CDR2 SYGVQD (reference sequence). CDR3 in DNA: TGCGCCAGCCATTTAGGGGGAGGGACTGAAGCTTTCTTT. This gives the protein CASHLGGGTEAFF.

The chain has TRBV5-4 and TRBJ1-2; perhaps TRBD1 as D (5 bases). The CDR3 runs to 15 residues. V was trimmed by 3 bases and J by 6 bases, leaving 18 bases between them. The V gene's germline CDR1 is SGHNT and CDR2 YYREEE (reference sequence). The CDR3 nucleotides are TGTGCCAGCAGCTCCCCGAGTCCAGGGTCCGATGGCTACACCTTC. Protein: CASSSPSPGSDGYTF.

This clone was seen only once. The genes are TRBV7-3 and TRBJ2-5, with D possibly matching TRBD1 (5 bases). The CDR3 runs to 13 residues. Germline V lookup: CDR1 SGHTA, CDR2 FQGTGA. V was clipped by 5 bases and J by 5 bases, with 12 bases between them. CDR3 loop: CASSARSGETQYF. The CDR3 nucleotides are TGTGCCAGCAGCGCAAGGTCAGGGGAGACCCAGTACTTC.